These 29 T cell receptor beta chains were all obtained from the same sample, sequenced in a study of blood T cell repertoires in COVID-19. Sequenced by immunoSEQ multiplex PCR; TCRdb stores in-frame clones only, minus some. The table includes over 95,000 clones, roughly four fifths detected once. Sequencing was performed on peripheral blood. The receptor source for this set is a human donor in a cohort sampled during active COVID-19.

The chain uses TRBV18 and TRBJ2-7; no definite D call. The germline V and J ends were trimmed by 2 bases and 5 bases, with 16 bases remaining between them. The CDR3 has 15 amino acids. Germline CDR1 reads KGHSH; CDR2 reads LQKENI. The CDR3 loop reads CASSPMPGTPNEQYF. The CDR3 region has the DNA TGTGCCAGCTCACCAATGCCAGGCACTCCTAACGAGCAGTACTTC.

This clone has just one count. The chain employs TRBV28 and TRBJ1-2; 9 nucleotides align to TRBD1. Germline-derived CDR1 and CDR2 are MDHEN and SYDVKM. The CDR3 is 16 residues long. V gave up 6 bases and J gave up 0 bases; unmatched junction bases: 8. The CDR3 DNA follows: TGTGCCAGCAGGAGAACAGGGGGCCGAGCTAACTATGGCTACACCTTC. Translation gives CASRRTGGRANYGYTF.

The count of this clone is one. The chain carries TRBV5-6 and TRBJ2-3; 9 bases are a match to TRBD2. The CDR3 runs 14 residues. V gave up 2 bases and J gave up 5 bases; unmatched junction bases: 3. Germline V gives CDR1 SGHDT, CDR2 YYEEEE. As DNA, the CDR3 is TGTGCCAGCAGCTTCGCGGGAGGGGTAGATACGCAGTATTTT. Protein: CASSFAGGVDTQYF.

The chain uses TRBV11-3 and TRBJ2-2, with TRBD2 as a possible D gene (7 bases). CDR1 and CDR2 from the germline V gene are SGHNT and YENEEA. V was pared by 3 bases and J by 5 bases, with 10 bases between. CDR3 length: 14 amino acids. The DNA of the CDR3 is TGTGCCAGCAGCTTCGGGGGGCGGACCGGGGAGCTGTTTTTT. Translated: CASSFGGRTGELFF.

This clone was seen once. The rearrangement links TRBV30 to TRBJ2-3; D may be TRBD2 (7 bases). The CDR3 consists of 14 residues. V was shortened by 0 bases and J by 4 bases, with 11 bases between the two germline ends. Germline V CDR1 and CDR2: GTSNPN, SVGIG (reference sequence). DNA of the CDR3: TGTGCCTGGAGTGTAGGGGGGGCTTCAGATACGCAGTATTTT. As protein: CAWSVGGASDTQYF.

This chain joins TRBV13 and TRBJ1-1; D unclear. The CDR3 totals 14 residues. From germline, CDR1 is PRHDT and CDR2 FYEKMQ (reference sequence). The V end lost 6 bases, the J end lost 5 bases, and 16 bases lay between the germline ends. The CDR3 loop reads CASRGGLGNTEAFF. As DNA, the CDR3 is TGTGCCAGCAGGGGCGGGTTGGGGAATACTGAAGCTTTCTTT.

This chain uses TRBV5-1 with TRBJ1-1; maybe TRBD1 (6 bases). CDR1 is SGHRS and CDR2 is YFSETQ in the germline V gene. This CDR3 contains 15 residues. The V end lost 0 bases, the J end lost 1 base, and 10 bases lay between the germline ends. Here the CDR3 reads CASSLVDSRNTEAFF. CDR3 coding DNA: TGCGCCAGCAGCTTGGTGGACAGCAGGAACACTGAAGCTTTCTTT.

The V call is TRBV3-1 (or the pseudogene TRBV3-2), the J call TRBJ1-2; 8 bases align to TRBD1. The CDR3 sequence is 14 residues long. V gave up 1 base and J gave up 8 bases; unmatched junction bases: 6. Germline V gene sequence: CDR1 LGHDT, CDR2 YNNKEL (reference sequence). The CDR3 spells CASSQGYQGAGYTF. The CDR3 DNA reads TGTGCCAGCAGCCAAGGTTACCAGGGGGCAGGCTACACCTTC.

This sequence joins TRBV7-2 and TRBJ1-2, with a weak D call TRBD1 (5 bases). Germline V gene data show CDR1 as SGHTA and CDR2 as FQGNSA. This CDR3 comprises 14 residues. V lost 2 bases, J lost 2 bases, and 9 bases lay in between. The CDR3 is CASSLSRGNYGYTF. Written as DNA, the CDR3 is TGTGCCAGCAGCTTATCTCGGGGGAACTATGGCTACACCTTC.

The V gene is TRBV7-2, the J gene TRBJ1-1; D is undetermined. Trimming took 1 base from V and 1 from J, leaving 7 bases between them. Germline V CDR1 and CDR2: SGHTA, FQGNSA. This CDR3 has 14 amino acids. The CDR3 protein is CASSLGSRNTEAFF. CDR3 coding DNA: TGTGCCAGCAGCTTAGGGTCTAGGAACACTGAAGCTTTCTTT. Drawing the rest from reference TRBV7-2 and TRBJ1-1, the complete variable domain is GAGVSQSPSNKVTEKGKDVELRCDPISGHTALYWYRQSLGQGLEFLIYFQGNSAPDKSGLPSDRFSAERTGGSVSTLTIQRTQQEDSAVYLCASSLGSRNTEAFFGQGTRLTVV.

V usage is TRBV27 and J usage is TRBJ2-7; D perhaps matches TRBD1 (8 bases). This CDR3 has 14 residues. Germline assignment: CDR1 MNHEY and CDR2 SMNVEV (reference sequence). The germline V and J ends were trimmed by 5 bases and 7 bases, with 18 bases remaining between them. CDR3 sequence reads: CASSSSNRGGEQYF. The CDR3 nucleotides are TGTGCCAGCAGTAGCTCAAACAGGGGGGGGGAGCAGTACTTC.

This clone was counted between two and nine times. The rearrangement uses TRBV7-2 and TRBJ2-7; TRBD1 aligns across 11 bases. J gave up 6 bases and V 5 bases, and 9 bases lay outside the gene matches. The CDR3 is made up of 15 amino acids. Germline V gene data show CDR1 as SGHTA and CDR2 as FQGNSA. The CDR3 protein is CASSPPGTGGFEQYF. For the CDR3, the DNA is TGTGCCAGCAGCCCACCAGGGACAGGGGGATTCGAGCAGTACTTC.

The rearrangement uses TRBV2 and TRBJ2-7, with D perhaps matching TRBD1 (6 bases). Germline V gene data show CDR1 as SNHLY and CDR2 as FYNNEI. Trimming cost V 6 bases and J 7 bases, with 13 bases left between them. The CDR3 length is 12 residues. For the CDR3, the DNA is TGTGCCAGCAGCACAGGGTCTGGAGAGCAGTACTTC. Translated: CASSTGSGEQYF.

The V gene is TRBV6-5, the J gene TRBJ1-2, with 7 positions matching TRBD1. With V trimmed by 4 bases and J by 2 bases, 10 bases remained unmatched. The length of the CDR3 is 16 residues. The germline V gene has CDR1 MNHEY and CDR2 SVGAGI. This CDR3 is CASSFREGALNYGYTF. The CDR3 DNA follows: TGTGCCAGCAGTTTCAGAGAGGGGGCGCTCAACTATGGCTACACCTTC.

V is TRBV13 and J is TRBJ2-3; 7 positions agree with TRBD2. CDR1 and CDR2 (germline): PRHDT, FYEKMQ (reference sequence). Germline trimming cut 2 bases from V and 0 bases from J; bases unmatched to any gene: 5. The CDR3 length is 16 residues. The CDR3 DNA follows: TGTGCCAGCAGCTTATCCAGCGGGGCTAGCACAGATACGCAGTATTTT. It yields the protein CASSLSSGASTDTQYF.

The chain employs TRBV5-1 and TRBJ2-7, with 7 bases aligning to TRBD1. V lost 4 bases, J lost 0 bases, and 25 bases stayed unmatched. This CDR3 region has 21 residues. Germline V gives CDR1 SGHRS, CDR2 YFSETQ. CDR3 nucleotide sequence: TGCGCCAGCAGCCCTCAACCCACCCCACATCATCGACAGGGCTACTCCTACGAGCAGTACTTC. It translates to CASSPQPTPHHRQGYSYEQYF. Supplemented by reference TRBV5-1 and TRBJ2-7, the full variable domain reads KAGVTQTPRYLIKTRGQQVTLSCSPISGHRSVSWYQQTPGQGLQFLFEYFSETQRNKGNFPGRFSGRQFSNSRSEMNVSTLELGDSALYLCASSPQPTPHHRQGYSYEQYFGPGTRLTVT.

J is TRBJ1-1 and V is TRBV7-2; 8 nucleotides agree with TRBD1. The CDR3 contains 14 residues. V dropped 5 bases and J dropped 4; count of bases not matched to a gene: 6. Germline CDR1 reads SGHTA; CDR2 reads FQGNSA. The CDR3 is CASSAAGGVTEAFF. The CDR3 nucleotides read TGTGCCAGCAGCGCCGCAGGGGGCGTCACTGAAGCTTTCTTT.

V is TRBV15 and J is TRBJ1-3; TRBD1 aligns across 7 bases. The CDR3 has 16 residues. V shed 3 bases and J 2 bases; nucleotides not matched to a gene: 7. CDR1 is LNHNV and CDR2 is YYDKDF in the germline V gene (reference sequence). This chain's CDR3 is CATSRGWGTAGNTIYF. The CDR3 nucleotides read TGTGCCACCAGCAGGGGTTGGGGGACAGCTGGAAACACCATATATTTT.

The rearrangement uses TRBV18 and TRBJ1-1; TRBD1 matches 9 bases. Germline V gene sequence: CDR1 KGHSH, CDR2 LQKENI. With V trimmed by 6 bases and J by 6 bases, 8 bases remained unmatched. This CDR3 has 14 amino acids. For the CDR3, the DNA is TGTGCCAGCTCGCCAAGACAGGGGGTCGCTGAAGCTTTCTTT. It codes for CASSPRQGVAEAFF.

This clone was counted a single time. The V gene is TRBV7-9, the J gene TRBJ2-4, with 8 nucleotides matching TRBD2. The V segment lost 1 base and the J segment 0 bases; nucleotides outside the gene matches: 8. CDR3 length equals 18 residues. CDR1 and CDR2 from the germline V gene are SEHNR and FQNEAQ (reference sequence). The DNA of the CDR3 is TGTGCCAGCAGCTTAGTGGCGGGAGGCTCGACAGCCAAAAACATTCAGTACTTC. As protein: CASSLVAGGSTAKNIQYF.

The chain is built from TRBV7-8 and TRBJ2-7; 8 bases align to TRBD2. Trimming at V came to 5 bases and at J to 0 bases, leaving 6 bases not matched to a gene. This CDR3 region has 15 residues. The germline gives CDR1 SGHVS, CDR2 FQNEAQ. CDR3 DNA sequence: TGTGCCAGCAGCGATAGCGGGGTCCACTCCTACGAGCAGTACTTC. Translating gives CASSDSGVHSYEQYF.

The J gene is TRBJ1-2, the V gene TRBV4-3, with D hard to call. This CDR3 contains 14 residues. V dropped 0 bases and J dropped 4 bases, with 9 bases sitting between them. Per the germline V gene, CDR1 is LGHNA and CDR2 is YSLEER. CDR3 in DNA: TGCGCCAGCAGCCAAGATGAAGAGAGCTATGGCTACACCTTC. It encodes CASSQDEESYGYTF.

This chain uses TRBV4-3 with TRBJ2-7; TRBD1 matches at 10 bases. The V gene end was trimmed by 0 bases and the J gene end by 6 bases; junction bases not matched to a gene: 5. The germline CDR1 and CDR2 sequences are LGHNA and YSLEER. The CDR3 is made up of 15 amino acids. CDR3 bases: TGCGCCAGCAGCCAAGACCTGGGACAGGGGTCCGAGCAGTACTTC. Translated: CASSQDLGQGSEQYF.

The chain carries TRBV28 and TRBJ1-5; 7 nucleotides line up with TRBD1. Germline V lookup: CDR1 MDHEN, CDR2 SYDVKM. The CDR3 runs to 17 residues. The trim removed 3 bases at V and 1 base at J, leaving 9 bases unmatched. CDR3 loop: CASSFNRGPASNQPQHF. The CDR3 DNA follows: TGTGCCAGCAGTTTTAACAGGGGCCCAGCCAGCAATCAGCCCCAGCATTTT.

The chain has TRBV19 and TRBJ2-7, with 8 bases that match TRBD1. This CDR3 region has 14 residues. Germline loops: CDR1 LNHDA, CDR2 SQIVND (reference sequence). V shed 7 bases, J shed 8 bases, and the junction held 13 bases outside the gene matches. CDR3 nucleotides: TGTGCCAGTAAAGATGGGCAGGGGGCCTCCCAGCAGTACTTC. Translated: CASKDGQGASQQYF.

The DNA of the CDR3 is TGTGCCACCAGCAGAGACCGCGGCAGCCAAGAGACCCAGTACTTC. This gives the protein CATSRDRGSQETQYF. The chain carries TRBV15 and TRBJ2-5; the D is unclear. CDR1 and CDR2 from the germline V gene are LNHNV and YYDKDF (reference sequence). Trimming took 0 bases from V and 1 from J, leaving 9 bases between them. This CDR3 comprises 15 residues.

This clone showed up just once. The rearrangement links TRBV30 to TRBJ1-1; the match to TRBD1 covers 9 bases. Germline-derived CDR1 and CDR2 are GTSNPN and SVGIG (reference sequence). This CDR3 region has 14 residues. V gave up 3 bases and J gave up 7 bases; unmatched junction bases: 9. CDR3 sequence reads: CAWSAGTGSLEAFF. Here the CDR3 DNA reads TGTGCCTGGAGCGCCGGGACAGGGTCCCTTGAAGCTTTCTTT. Full variable domain (remainder filled in from reference TRBV30 and TRBJ1-1): SQTIHQWPATLVQPVGSPLSLECTVEGTSNPNLYWYRQAAGRGLQLLFYSVGIGQISSEVPQNLSASRPQDRQFILSSKKLLLSDSGFYLCAWSAGTGSLEAFFGQGTRLTVV.

The J gene is TRBJ1-2, the V gene TRBV28; 8 nucleotides align to TRBD1. The V gene's germline CDR1 is MDHEN and CDR2 SYDVKM. CDR3 length equals 17 residues. Losses at the gene ends were 7 bases for V and 7 bases for J; bases not matched to a gene: 20. CDR3 bases: TGTGCCAGCACTCAGTTGGAAGGAAACAGGGGGATGGGTGGCTACACCTTC. It translates to CASTQLEGNRGMGGYTF.

The genes are TRBV3-1 (or the pseudogene TRBV3-2) and TRBJ1-2; no reliable D call. From germline, CDR1 is LGHDT and CDR2 YNNKEL (reference sequence). Deletions cut 3 bases from V and 8 bases from J, with 10 bases between. The CDR3 has 12 residues. CDR3 nucleotides: TGTGCCAGCAGCCAGTCACAGAGCGGCTACACCTTC. Protein sequence: CASSQSQSGYTF.